The source of this T cell receptor beta chain is a study of identical twins. Notes on the study in general: High-abundance cord blood beta clonotypes had fewer insertions; memory repertoires showed none. Out-of-frame beta sequences exhibited a weaker degree of excess twin sharing.

TCRdb re-called the 5' RACE reads through MiXCR, storing one row per CDR3 protein. This sample has 350,000 to 500,000 distinct CDR3 sequences; about a fifth occur once, and the top ten carry 12%. V lost 5 bases to trimming and J lost 3 bases, with 10 bases between them. This CDR3 comprises 13 residues. Germline V lookup: CDR1 SGHTA, CDR2 FQGNSA. As regards this clonotype: Its antigen is unknown.

The sequencing sample was made of naive T cells sorted from blood. This receptor was identified in a man between 45 and 60 years old in good health. The chain is built from TRBV7-2 and TRBJ2-5; the D call may be TRBD1 or TRBD2 (5 bases each). The CDR3 DNA follows: TGTGCCAGCAGCCCCGGGGCGAAAGAGACCCAGTACTTC. Translating gives CASSPGAKETQYF.